This T cell receptor (beta chain) was identified in a study of T cell responses to AZD1222 COVID-19 vaccine. Study-level findings and limits: Mapped onto spike, vaccine-associated CD4 TCRs spanned it and were dominant at 160-218 and 743-854. Nearly half of spike-specific TCRs reportedly go after variant regions that carry no mutations.

Assay used: immunoSEQ multiplex PCR; TCRdb lists only in-frame clones, some missing. The table shows about 190,000 clones, with just over 90% occurring only once. Of note for this clone: Its antigen is still unknown.

The CDR3 covers 14 residues. CDR1 and CDR2 from the germline V gene are MGHRA and YSYEKL. V was clipped by 4 bases and J by 7 bases, with 11 bases between them. The chain couples TRBV4-1 to TRBJ1-6, with TRBD1 as a possible D gene (5 bases). The sequenced sample was peripheral blood, obtained on day 0 of AZD1222 vaccination. The sequence was obtained from an adult in good health. The CDR3 sequence is CASSPRVGNSPLHF. The CDR3 DNA sequence: TGCGCCAGCAGCCCCAGGGTAGGCAATTCACCCCTCCACTTT.